Listed below are T cell receptor beta chains from one sample, sequenced in a study of T cells after yellow fever vaccination. TCRdb passed the 5' RACE reads through MiXCR, listing each CDR3 protein once. In the table there are roughly 96,000 distinct CDR3 sequences, about 8.8% of which are singletons. Material: CD8+ T cells not binding an NS4B(214-222) dextramer, sorted from PBMCs, obtained approximately 15 days after the first yellow fever vaccination. These receptors originate from a man between 18 and 35 years old who received the YFV17D yellow fever vaccine. Both conserved end residues are part of each CDR3. Each record gives: J gene, D gene, V gene, clone size, CDR3 DNA, CDR3 protein. A D gene is named only where the DNA matches it firmly. Rows give clone size only sometimes, using once, few, many, or a class for an expanded clone.

>TRBJ1-2|TRBD1|TRBV13|-
TGTGCCAGCAGCTTAAGGACAGGGAAAGTGGGTGGCTACACCTTC
CASSLRTGKVGGYTF
>TRBJ2-7|-|TRBV9|many
TGTGCCAGCAGCGGAGGGGCGACAGCCGTGTTAGAGCAGTACTTC
CASSGGATAVLEQYF
>TRBJ2-3|TRBD2|TRBV29-1|many
TGCAGCGTTTATAATCCGGGACTATGGAGAGATACGCAGTATTTT
CSVYNPGLWRDTQYF
>TRBJ2-3|TRBD2|TRBV20-1|many
TGCAGTGCTAGCCAGACTAGCGGGGTTGGGGATACGCAGTATTTT
CSASQTSGVGDTQYF
>TRBJ2-5|-|TRBV7-3|many
TGTGCCAGCAGCTCTCAGGGTCCAGAGGAGACCCAGTACTTC
CASSSQGPEETQYF
>TRBJ2-2|-|TRBV19|-
TGTGCCAGTAGTACCCTAGCGCTCTACACCGGGGAGCTGTTTTTT
CASSTLALYTGELFF
>TRBJ1-1|TRBD1|TRBV6-1|-
TGTGCCAGCACCCCGGACAGGGGAAACACTGAAGCTTTCTTT
CASTPDRGNTEAFF
>TRBJ1-1|-|TRBV20-1|once
TGCAGTGCCGGAGACCCGGGAGGTCTTACTGAAGCTTTCTTT
CSAGDPGGLTEAFF
>TRBJ1-6|-|TRBV5-4|-
TGTGCCAGCAGCTTCAGGGGAAGTCAGTCACCCCTCCACTTT
CASSFRGSQSPLHF
>TRBJ1-1|-|TRBV19|many
TGTGGCTCTACCTTCCGGTTGAACACTGAAGCTTTCTTT
CGSTFRLNTEAFF
>TRBJ1-4|-|TRBV19|few
TGTGCCAGTAGTATTAACGAGGGGACAACTAATGAAAAACTGTTTTTT
CASSINEGTTNEKLFF
>TRBJ2-2|TRBD1|TRBV12-3/TRBV12-4|many
TGTGCCAGCAGCCCAGGGGGTGAGCCCGGGGAGCTGTTTTTT
CASSPGGEPGELFF
>TRBJ1-2|-|TRBV6-5|-
TGTGCCAGCAGTTACTCCCGGACAGTAGCCTATGGCTACACCTTC
CASSYSRTVAYGYTF
>TRBJ2-3|-|TRBV11-2|-
TGTGCCAGCAGCTTAGATCTGTTCGACATTACTAGCACAGATACGCAGTATTTT
CASSLDLFDITSTDTQYF
>TRBJ2-1|TRBD1|TRBV29-1|few
TGCAGCGCAATAAGACCGGGACAGGGGTACAATGAGCAGTTCTTC
CSAIRPGQGYNEQFF
>TRBJ2-3|TRBD2|TRBV3-1|-
TGTGCCAGCAGCCAAGCGACGGGGGGGAATGCAGATACGCAGTATTTT
CASSQATGGNADTQYF
>TRBJ2-2|-|TRBV29-1|-
TGCAGCGCCTTTAAAGCCAGGGAGCTGTTTTTT
CSAFKARELFF
>TRBJ2-4|-|TRBV2|-
TGTGCCAGCAGTGAAGCGCTTCTCTCCCTCGCGGAAAACATTCAGTACTTC
CASSEALLSLAENIQYF
>TRBJ2-7|-|TRBV12-3/TRBV12-4|-
TGTGCCAGCAGTTTTGGTCTGGGCAGCTACGAGCAGTACTTC
CASSFGLGSYEQYF
>TRBJ1-5|-|TRBV27|few
TGTGCCAGCAGTTCGGACAGAGACAATCAGCCCCAGCATTTT
CASSSDRDNQPQHF
>TRBJ2-5|TRBD1|TRBV7-2|many
TGTGCCAGCAGCACCTTGACAGGGATTAAAGAGACCCAGTACTTC
CASSTLTGIKETQYF
>TRBJ1-5|TRBD1|TRBV12-3/TRBV12-4|many
TGTGCCAGCAGCTACGGGACAGGGATTCGTCAGCCCCAGCATTTT
CASSYGTGIRQPQHF
>TRBJ2-2|-|TRBV5-1|few
TGCGCCAGCAACAACAGAGCGAACACCGGGGAGCTGTTTTTT
CASNNRANTGELFF
>TRBJ1-1|TRBD1|TRBV5-5|few
TGTGCCAGCAGCCACCCGGGACAGGGGGTGGAGAACACTGAAGCTTTCTTT
CASSHPGQGVENTEAFF
>TRBJ1-6|-|TRBV20-1|few
TGCAGTGCCCGTCGCAGGAACCAACGACTTAATAATTCACCCCTCCACTTT
CSARRRNQRLNNSPLHF
>TRBJ2-5|-|TRBV7-9|-
TGTGCCAGCAGCCAGGACTCGTACCAAGAGACCCAGTACTTC
CASSQDSYQETQYF
>TRBJ1-2|-|TRBV7-3|few
TGTGCCAGCAGCCCGGTTGCGGGAGCTAACTATGGCTACACCTTC
CASSPVAGANYGYTF
>TRBJ1-2|-|TRBV7-9|few
TGTGCCAGCAGCCCTTATGACTCGGCCCATGGCTACACCTTC
CASSPYDSAHGYTF
>TRBJ2-1|-|TRBV7-2|few
TGTGCCAGCAGCTCACCCGCGGGACAGCGACAACGACCTGAGCAGTTCTTC
CASSSPAGQRQRPEQFF
>TRBJ2-7|TRBD1|TRBV3-1|few
TGTGCCAGCGAACCGGGACAGGGCTCCTACGAGCAGTACTTC
CASEPGQGSYEQYF
>TRBJ2-3|-|TRBV7-2|many
TGTGCCAGCAGCTCCGATAGCATGGGCACAGATACGCAGTATTTT
CASSSDSMGTDTQYF
>TRBJ1-5|-|TRBV6-2/TRBV6-3|few
TGTGCCAGCAGAGACGAGGGAAGCTTTCAGCCCCAGCATTTT
CASRDEGSFQPQHF
>TRBJ2-1|-|TRBV20-1|-
TGCAGTGCTGAGGACTACAATGAGCAGTTCTTC
CSAEDYNEQFF
>TRBJ2-3|-|TRBV5-1|few
TGCGCCACCAACCCCGGGGCCTCGAGCACAGATACGCAGTATTTT
CATNPGASSTDTQYF
>TRBJ1-6|-|TRBV7-9|-
TGTGCCAGCAGCTTAACGTCCATCTATAATTCACCCCTCCACTTT
CASSLTSIYNSPLHF
>TRBJ2-7|-|TRBV7-9|few
TGTGCCAGCAGCTCGAGAGGCGCCTACGAGCAGTACTTC
CASSSRGAYEQYF
>TRBJ2-4|-|TRBV4-2|few
TGTGCCAGCAGCCCCCTGGGTGGGGGGGGGCCCATGGGAGGTTCCATTCAGTACTTC
CASSPLGGGGPMGGSIQYF
>TRBJ2-1|TRBD2|TRBV20-1|few
TGCAGTGCTTTTCGCGGGGGTCTCTCCTACAATGAGCAGTTCTTC
CSAFRGGLSYNEQFF
>TRBJ2-3|-|TRBV5-4|-
TGTGCCAGCAGCCCCCCGCGGGGGCGCACAGATACGCAGTATTTT
CASSPPRGRTDTQYF